The sequence of this T cell receptor (beta chain) was determined in a study of a mutant IDH1 vaccine in newly diagnosed glioma. Study background: In some groups vaccination began 4-6 weeks post-radiotherapy; others received it with temozolomide.

In germline, CDR1 is MNHEY, CDR2 SVGAGI. This CDR3 has 13 amino acids. Trimming left V 7 bases short and J 7 bases short, with 16 bases between. The time point is: week 5, during vaccination. Topical imiquimod accompanied each vaccine dose, which consisted of 300 ug of mutant IDH1 20-mer peptide. In regard to this clone: The antigen is undetermined.

Sequenced by immunoSEQ multiplex PCR; TCRdb stores in-frame clones only, minus some. The sample has about 60,000 clones; under 90% are singletons. The material sequenced was PBMCs, taken from a glioma patient whose treatment included an IDH1 peptide vaccine. The genes are TRBV6-5 and TRBJ1-2, with D possibly TRBD1 on 5 matching bases. This TCR was sampled from a woman aged 45-60 years with glioma. The DNA of the CDR3 is TGTGCCAGCACCACACCAGGGACGTTTGGCTACACCTTC. This translates into CASTTPGTFGYTF.